This TCR beta chain was observed in a study of CD8+ T cells in alopecia areata. It was cDNA, reverse transcribed from extracted RNA, that served as the sequencing template. Generated by immunoSEQ multiplex PCR, the TCRdb table keeps only in-frame clones and is missing some. This table holds 120,000 or so clones, 58% found once. The treatment denotes: oral pan-JAK inhibitor, 5-10 mg twice daily. Alopecia areata patients had lesional scalp punch biopsies and peripheral blood taken from them. The CDR3 runs to 13 residues. V lost 6 bases to trimming and J lost 7 bases, with 13 bases between them. Germline V gene sequence: CDR1 KGHSH, CDR2 LQKENI.

This chain links TRBV18 with TRBJ1-5; weak D call: TRBD1 (6 bases). The input for sequencing was CD8+ T cells sorted from blood, taken at week 4, from a patient treated with tofacitinib. The receptor was derived from a human donor with alopecia areata. The CDR3 sequence: CASSVGGRQPQHF. CDR3 coding DNA: TGTGCCAGCTCGGTGGGGGGGCGGCAGCCCCAGCATTTT.